The 3 T cell receptor beta chains listed next were all sequenced from one sample in a study of Graves' ophthalmopathy and Graves' hyperthyroidism. Amplification of the TCR beta CDR3 regions used RNA transcripts (as template). First-round RT-PCR with HTBI primers preceded a second-round multiplex PCR. TCRdb re-analysed the multiplex PCR reads in MiXCR, keeping a single row per CDR3 protein. The data contain hundreds of thousands of distinct CDR3 sequences, roughly 21% of them singletons. Sample: peripheral blood. The receptors derive from a woman aged 18 to 35 with stable Graves' hyperthyroidism.

This clonotype was seen more than once but under ten times. This rearrangement joins TRBV30 to TRBJ1-1; D ambiguous. The CDR3 consists of 11 residues. Between the trimmed V and J ends, which lost 7 bases and 4 bases, there was a span of 10 bases. CDR1 and CDR2 (germline): GTSNPN, SVGIG (reference sequence). CDR3 region: CASQQPTEAFF. In DNA form, the CDR3 reads TGTGCCTCCCAACAGCCCACTGAAGCTTTCTTT.

The sample holds many counts of this clonotype. This sequence joins TRBV6-1 and TRBJ1-1; D perhaps matches TRBD1 (6 bases). V was pared by 1 base and J by 4 bases, with 19 bases between. The CDR3 runs to 17 residues. Germline V lookup: CDR1 MNHNS, CDR2 SASEGT. The CDR3 is CASSEVLLFRGGTEAFF. Here the CDR3 DNA reads TGTGCCAGCAGTGAAGTTCTCCTTTTCAGGGGAGGCACTGAAGCTTTCTTT.

This clonotype has a count of ten or more. This chain connects TRBV12-5 to TRBJ1-5; D is uncertain. CDR1 is LGHNT and CDR2 is FRNRAP in the germline V gene. The germline V and J ends were trimmed by 4 bases and 0 bases, with 22 bases remaining between them. This CDR3 region has 19 residues. CDR3 DNA sequence: TGTGCTAGTGGTTGTGCGCCGGGAGGCGGCACCTATAGCAATCAGCCCCAGCATTTT. Translating it yields CASGCAPGGGTYSNQPQHF.